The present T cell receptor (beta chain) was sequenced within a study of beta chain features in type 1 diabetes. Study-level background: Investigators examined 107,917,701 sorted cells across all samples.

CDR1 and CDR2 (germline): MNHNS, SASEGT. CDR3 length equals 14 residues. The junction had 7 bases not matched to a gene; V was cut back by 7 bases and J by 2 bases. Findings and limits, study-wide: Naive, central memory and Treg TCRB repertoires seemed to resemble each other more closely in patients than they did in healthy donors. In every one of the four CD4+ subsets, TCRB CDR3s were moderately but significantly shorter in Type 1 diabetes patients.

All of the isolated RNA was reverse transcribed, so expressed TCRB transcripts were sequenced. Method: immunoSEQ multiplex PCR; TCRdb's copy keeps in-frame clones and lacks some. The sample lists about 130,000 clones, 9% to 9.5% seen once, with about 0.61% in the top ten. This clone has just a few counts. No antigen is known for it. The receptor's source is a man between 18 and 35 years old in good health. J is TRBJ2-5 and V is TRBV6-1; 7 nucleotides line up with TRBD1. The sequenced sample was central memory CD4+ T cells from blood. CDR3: CASTGTVTQETQYF. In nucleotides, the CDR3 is TGTGCCAGCACCGGGACAGTGACACAAGAGACCCAGTACTTC.